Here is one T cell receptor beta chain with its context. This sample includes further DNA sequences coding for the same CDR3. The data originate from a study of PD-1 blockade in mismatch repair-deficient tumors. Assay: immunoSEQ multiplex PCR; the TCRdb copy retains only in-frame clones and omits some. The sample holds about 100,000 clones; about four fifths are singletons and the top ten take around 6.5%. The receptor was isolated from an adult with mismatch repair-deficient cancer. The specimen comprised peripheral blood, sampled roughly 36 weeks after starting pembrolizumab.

DNA for the CDR3: TGTGCCAGCTCGAGGACAGTGTACCAAGAGACCCAGTACTTC. Translating it yields CASSRTVYQETQYF. The chain links TRBV5-4 to TRBJ2-5; the D gene is possibly TRBD1 (6 bases). This CDR3 spans 14 amino acids. Germline V gene sequence: CDR1 SGHNT, CDR2 YYREEE (reference sequence). Trimming shortened V by 7 bases and J by 0 bases, and 13 bases separated the two germline ends. The complete variable domain, with remaining parts taken from reference TRBV5-4 and TRBJ2-5, reads ETGVTQSPTHLIKTRGQQVTLRCSSQSGHNTVSWYQQALGQGPQFIFQYYREEENGRGNFPPRFSGLQFPNYSSELNVNALELDDSALYLCASSRTVYQETQYFGPGTRLLVL.